The clone carrying this T cell receptor (beta chain) was found a few times. The antigen remains undetermined. The CDR3 is made up of 14 amino acids. CDR1 is SGHDN, CDR2 FVKESK, per germline. V shed 0 bases and J shed 7 bases, with 12 bases lying between them. This entry belongs to a study of post-analysis software for immune sequencing data. Regarding the study as a whole: Controls showed lower frequencies than patients for five TRBV segments, and TRBV5-6, TRBV5-1 and TRBV20-1 were among these.

Unique molecular identifiers were built into the TCR beta cDNA libraries. TCRdb itself ran the PCR reads through MiXCR, one entry per CDR3 protein. The profile covers about 820,000 distinct CDR3 sequences, with about 57% appearing a single time and under 6% taken by the ten largest. The source of this sequence is a girl aged 10-17 years with multiple sclerosis. The V and J genes are TRBV14 and TRBJ1-2, with D maybe TRBD1 (6 bases). The sequencing sample was made of blood. CDR3 region: CASSQDHRVAGYTF. The CDR3 DNA reads as TGTGCCAGCAGCCAAGACCACAGGGTGGCTGGCTACACCTTC. Using reference TRBV14 and TRBJ1-2 for the parts outside the CDR3, the full variable domain is EAGVTQFPSHSVIEKGQTVTLRCDPISGHDNLYWYRRVMGKEIKFLLHFVKESKQDESGMPNNRFLAERTGGTYSTLKVQPAELEDSGVYFCASSQDHRVAGYTFGSGTRLTVV.